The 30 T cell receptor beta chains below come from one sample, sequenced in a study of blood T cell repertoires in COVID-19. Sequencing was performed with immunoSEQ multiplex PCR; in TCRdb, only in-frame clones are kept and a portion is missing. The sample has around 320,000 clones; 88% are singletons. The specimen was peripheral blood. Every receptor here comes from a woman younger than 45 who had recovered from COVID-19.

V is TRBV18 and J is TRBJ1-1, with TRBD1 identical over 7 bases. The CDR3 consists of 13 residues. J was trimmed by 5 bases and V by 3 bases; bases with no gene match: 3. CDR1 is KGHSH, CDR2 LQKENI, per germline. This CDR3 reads CASSPGQVTEAFF. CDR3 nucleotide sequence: TGTGCCAGCTCACCCGGACAGGTAACTGAAGCTTTCTTT.

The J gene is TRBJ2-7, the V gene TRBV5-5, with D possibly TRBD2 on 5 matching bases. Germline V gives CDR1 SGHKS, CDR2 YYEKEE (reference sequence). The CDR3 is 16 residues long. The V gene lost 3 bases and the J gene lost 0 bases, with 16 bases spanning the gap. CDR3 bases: TGTGCCAGCAGCTCCTCTCCATCTGGGAGCTCCTACGAGCAGTACTTC. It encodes CASSSSPSGSSYEQYF.

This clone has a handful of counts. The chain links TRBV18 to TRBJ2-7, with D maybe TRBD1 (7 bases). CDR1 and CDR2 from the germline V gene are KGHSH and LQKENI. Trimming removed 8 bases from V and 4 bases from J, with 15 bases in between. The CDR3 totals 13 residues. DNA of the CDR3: TGTGCCAGCCGGGGGACAGCCACGTACGAGCAGTACTTC. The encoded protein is CASRGTATYEQYF.

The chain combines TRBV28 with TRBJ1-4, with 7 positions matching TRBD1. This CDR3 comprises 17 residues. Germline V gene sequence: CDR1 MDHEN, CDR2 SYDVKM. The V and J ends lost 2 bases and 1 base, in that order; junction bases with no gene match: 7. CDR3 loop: CASSLPEGAGTNEKLFF. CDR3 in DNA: TGTGCCAGCAGTTTACCCGAGGGGGCGGGAACTAATGAAAAACTGTTTTTT.

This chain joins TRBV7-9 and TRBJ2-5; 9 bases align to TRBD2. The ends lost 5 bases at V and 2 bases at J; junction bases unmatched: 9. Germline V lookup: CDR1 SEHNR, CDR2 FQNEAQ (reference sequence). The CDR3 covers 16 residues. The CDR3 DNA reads TGTGCCAGCAGCCTCCGGAAGCTAGCGGGGCAAGAGACCCAGTACTTC. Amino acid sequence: CASSLRKLAGQETQYF. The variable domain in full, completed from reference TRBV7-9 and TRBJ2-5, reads DTGVSQNPRHKITKRGQNVTFRCDPISEHNRLYWYRQTLGQGPEFLTYFQNEAQLEKSRLLSDRFSAERPKGSFSTLEIQRTEQGDSAMYLCASSLRKLAGQETQYFGPGTRLLVL.

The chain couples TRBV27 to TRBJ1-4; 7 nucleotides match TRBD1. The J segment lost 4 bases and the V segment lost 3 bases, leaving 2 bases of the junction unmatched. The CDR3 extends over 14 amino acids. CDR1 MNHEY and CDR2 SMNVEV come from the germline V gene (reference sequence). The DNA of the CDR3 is TGTGCCAGCAGTTTGACAGGGATTAATGAAAAACTGTTTTTT. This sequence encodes CASSLTGINEKLFF.

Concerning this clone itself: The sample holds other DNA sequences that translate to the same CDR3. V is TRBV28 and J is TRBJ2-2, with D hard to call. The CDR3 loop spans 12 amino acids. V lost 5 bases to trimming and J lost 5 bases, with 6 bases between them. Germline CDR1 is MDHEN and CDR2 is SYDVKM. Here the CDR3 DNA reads TGTGCCAGCAGTCTACGTACCGGGGAGCTGTTTTTT. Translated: CASSLRTGELFF.

The CDR3 protein is CASSSTPGQYTEAFF. DNA of the CDR3: TGCGCCAGCAGCTCCACACCGGGACAGTACACTGAAGCTTTCTTT. The rearrangement links TRBV5-1 to TRBJ1-1; TRBD1 aligns across 7 bases. Germline V gene sequence: CDR1 SGHRS, CDR2 YFSETQ. The CDR3 totals 15 residues. The V and J ends lost 3 bases and 3 bases, in that order; junction bases with no gene match: 8.

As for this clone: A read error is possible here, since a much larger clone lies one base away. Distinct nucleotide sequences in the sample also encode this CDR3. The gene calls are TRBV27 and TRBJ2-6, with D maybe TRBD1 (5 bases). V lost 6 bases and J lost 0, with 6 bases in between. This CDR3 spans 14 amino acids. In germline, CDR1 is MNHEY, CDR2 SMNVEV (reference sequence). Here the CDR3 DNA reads TGTGCCAGCAGCGACAGCTCTGGGGCCAACGTCCTGACTTTC. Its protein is CASSDSSGANVLTF.

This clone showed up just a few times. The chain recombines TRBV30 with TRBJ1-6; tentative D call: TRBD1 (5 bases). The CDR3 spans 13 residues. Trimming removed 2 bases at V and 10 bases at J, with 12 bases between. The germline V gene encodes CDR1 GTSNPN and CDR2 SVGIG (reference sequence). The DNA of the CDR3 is TGTGCCTGGAGTCGGACATCAAGGTCACCCCTCCACTTT. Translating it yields CAWSRTSRSPLHF.

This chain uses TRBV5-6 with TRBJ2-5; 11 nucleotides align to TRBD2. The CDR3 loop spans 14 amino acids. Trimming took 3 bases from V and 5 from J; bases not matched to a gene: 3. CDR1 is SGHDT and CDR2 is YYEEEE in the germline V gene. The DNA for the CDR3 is TGTGCCAGCAGCTCACTAGCGGGGGAGGAGACCCAGTACTTC. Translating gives CASSSLAGEETQYF.

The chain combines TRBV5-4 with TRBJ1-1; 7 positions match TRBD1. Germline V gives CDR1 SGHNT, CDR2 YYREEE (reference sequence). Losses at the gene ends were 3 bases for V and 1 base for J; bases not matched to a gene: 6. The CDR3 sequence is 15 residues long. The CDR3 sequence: CASSWGTVENTEAFF. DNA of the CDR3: TGTGCCAGCAGCTGGGGGACAGTCGAGAACACTGAAGCTTTCTTT.

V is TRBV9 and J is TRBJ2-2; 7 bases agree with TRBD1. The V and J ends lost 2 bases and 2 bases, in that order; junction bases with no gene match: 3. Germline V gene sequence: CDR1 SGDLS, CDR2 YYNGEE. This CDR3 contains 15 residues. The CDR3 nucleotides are TGTGCCAGCAGCGTTGGGACAGCCAACACCGGGGAGCTGTTTTTT. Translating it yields CASSVGTANTGELFF.

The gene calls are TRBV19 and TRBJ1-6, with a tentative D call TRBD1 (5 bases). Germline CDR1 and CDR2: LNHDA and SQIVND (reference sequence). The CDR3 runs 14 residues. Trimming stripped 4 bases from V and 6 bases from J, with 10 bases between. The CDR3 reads CASSSRASNSPLHF. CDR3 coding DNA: TGTGCCAGTAGTAGCAGGGCCAGTAATTCACCCCTCCACTTT.

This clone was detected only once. In DNA form, the CDR3 reads TGTGCCTGGGGGAGGGTAGGCACTGAAGCTTTCTTT. Amino acids: CAWGRVGTEAFF. J is TRBJ1-1 and V is TRBV12-3 or TRBV12-4; weak D call: TRBD1 (5 bases). The CDR3 totals 12 residues. V shed 11 bases and J shed 4 bases, with 14 bases lying between them.

The CDR3 region is CASSLSGGPRLNTGELFF. The DNA of the CDR3 is TGTGCCAGCAGTCTTAGCGGGGGACCGCGATTGAACACCGGGGAGCTGTTTTTT. The chain has TRBV27 and TRBJ2-2; TRBD2 matches at 9 bases. CDR1 is MNHEY and CDR2 is SMNVEV in the germline V gene (reference sequence). CDR3 length: 18 amino acids. Germline trimming cut 5 bases from V and 1 base from J; bases unmatched to any gene: 11.

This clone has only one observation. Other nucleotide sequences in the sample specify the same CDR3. CDR3 amino acids: CASSLGQQETQYF. The CDR3 DNA sequence: TGCGCCAGCAGCTTGGGGCAGCAAGAGACCCAGTACTTC. The V call is TRBV5-1, the J call TRBJ2-5; D remains ambiguous. V lost 0 bases to trimming and J lost 2 bases, with 5 bases between them. The length of the CDR3 is 13 residues. Germline CDR1 and CDR2: SGHRS and YFSETQ.

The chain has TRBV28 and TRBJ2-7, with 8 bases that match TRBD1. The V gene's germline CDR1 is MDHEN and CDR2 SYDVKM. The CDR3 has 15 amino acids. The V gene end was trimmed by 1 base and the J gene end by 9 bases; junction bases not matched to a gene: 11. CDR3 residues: CASSLSDRGDLGQYF. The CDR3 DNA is TGTGCCAGCAGTTTATCAGACAGGGGAGATTTGGGGCAGTACTTC.

The CDR3 is CASSPGRTEAFF. CDR3 coding DNA: TGTGCCAGCAGCCCAGGAAGGACAGAAGCTTTCTTT. The chain joins TRBV3-1 (or the pseudogene TRBV3-2) to TRBJ1-1; D possibly corresponds to TRBD1 (5 bases). Germline V CDR1 and CDR2: LGHDT, YNNKEL (reference sequence). Trimming stripped 4 bases from V and 8 bases from J, with 11 bases between. The CDR3 runs to 12 residues.

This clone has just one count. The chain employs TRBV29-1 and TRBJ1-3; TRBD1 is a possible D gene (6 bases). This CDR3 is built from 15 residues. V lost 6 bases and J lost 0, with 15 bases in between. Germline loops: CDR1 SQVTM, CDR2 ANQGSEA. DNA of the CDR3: TGCAGCGTCCAAGCCGGGGGGCCCTCTGGAAACACCATATATTTT. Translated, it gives CSVQAGGPSGNTIYF.

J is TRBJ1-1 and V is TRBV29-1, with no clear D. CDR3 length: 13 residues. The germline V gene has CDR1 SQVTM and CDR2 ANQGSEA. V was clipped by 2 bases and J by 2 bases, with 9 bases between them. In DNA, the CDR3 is TGCAGCGTTGAAATAGTTTCCAACACTGAAGCTTTCTTT. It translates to CSVEIVSNTEAFF.

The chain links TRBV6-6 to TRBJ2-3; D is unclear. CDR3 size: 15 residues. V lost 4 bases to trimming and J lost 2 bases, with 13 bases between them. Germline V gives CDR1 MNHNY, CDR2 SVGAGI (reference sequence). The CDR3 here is CASSFPVANTDTQYF. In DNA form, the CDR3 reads TGTGCCAGCAGTTTCCCCGTGGCCAACACAGATACGCAGTATTTT.

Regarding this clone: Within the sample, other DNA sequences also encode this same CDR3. CDR3 DNA sequence: TGTGCCAGCAGCGTAGCCCCTGTCAGCACAGATACGCAGTATTTT. It is translated as CASSVAPVSTDTQYF. This chain uses TRBV9 with TRBJ2-3; D not certain. Germline V CDR1 and CDR2: SGDLS, YYNGEE. This CDR3 region has 15 residues. The germline V and J ends were trimmed by 0 bases and 0 bases, with 8 bases remaining between them.

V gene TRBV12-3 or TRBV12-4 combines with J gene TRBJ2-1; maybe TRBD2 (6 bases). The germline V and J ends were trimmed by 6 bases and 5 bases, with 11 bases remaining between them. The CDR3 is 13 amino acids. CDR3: CASRVAENNEQFF. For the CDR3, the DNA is TGTGCCAGCAGGGTAGCGGAGAACAATGAGCAGTTCTTC.

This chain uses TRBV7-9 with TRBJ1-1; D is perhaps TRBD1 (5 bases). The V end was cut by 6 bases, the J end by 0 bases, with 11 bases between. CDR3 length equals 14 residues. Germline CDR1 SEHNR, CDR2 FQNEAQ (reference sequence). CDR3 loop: CASRGRGVNTEAFF. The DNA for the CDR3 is TGTGCCAGCAGAGGAAGGGGCGTGAACACTGAAGCTTTCTTT.

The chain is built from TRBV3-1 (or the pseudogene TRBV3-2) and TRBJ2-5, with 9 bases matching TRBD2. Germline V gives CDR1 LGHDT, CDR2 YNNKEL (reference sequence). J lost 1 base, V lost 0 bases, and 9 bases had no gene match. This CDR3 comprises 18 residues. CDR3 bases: TGTGCCAGCAGCCAAGATCTGCTAGCGGGAACGCGCCAAGAGACCCAGTACTTC. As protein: CASSQDLLAGTRQETQYF.

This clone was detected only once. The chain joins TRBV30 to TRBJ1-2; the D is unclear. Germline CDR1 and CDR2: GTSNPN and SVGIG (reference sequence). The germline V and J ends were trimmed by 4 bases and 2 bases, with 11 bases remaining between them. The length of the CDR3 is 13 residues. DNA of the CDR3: TGTGCCTGGACGGCAGGATCGAACTATGGCTACACCTTC. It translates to CAWTAGSNYGYTF.

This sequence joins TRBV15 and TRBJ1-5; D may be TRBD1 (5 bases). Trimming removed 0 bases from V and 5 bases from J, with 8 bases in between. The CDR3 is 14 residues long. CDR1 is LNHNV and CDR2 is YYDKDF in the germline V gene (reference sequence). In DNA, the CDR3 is TGTGCCACCAGCAGAGATCAGGGTGATCAGCCCCAGCATTTT. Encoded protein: CATSRDQGDQPQHF.

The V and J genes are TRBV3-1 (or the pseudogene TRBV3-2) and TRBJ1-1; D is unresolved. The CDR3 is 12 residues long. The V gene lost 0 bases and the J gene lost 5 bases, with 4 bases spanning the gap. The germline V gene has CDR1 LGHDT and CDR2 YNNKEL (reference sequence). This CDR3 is CASSQERTEAFF. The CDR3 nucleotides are TGTGCCAGCAGCCAAGAGAGAACTGAAGCTTTCTTT.

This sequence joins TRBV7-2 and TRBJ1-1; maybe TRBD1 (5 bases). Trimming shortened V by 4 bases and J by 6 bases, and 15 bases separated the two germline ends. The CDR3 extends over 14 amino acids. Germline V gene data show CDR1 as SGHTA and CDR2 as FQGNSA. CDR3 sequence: CASSSRMGEAEAFF. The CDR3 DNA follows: TGTGCCAGCAGCTCCCGCATGGGGGAGGCTGAAGCTTTCTTT.